What follows describes a single T cell receptor beta chain. What it recognizes is unknown. This sample includes further DNA sequences coding for the same CDR3. The data were obtained in a study of shared clonotypes between healthy human individuals. This table comes from immunoSEQ multiplex PCR, and its TCRdb copy is limited to in-frame clones, with some not included. The sample contains around 1.1 million clones, approximately 77% of which appear only once. Partitioning of CD4+ cells yielded a CD45RA+ naive subset and a CD45RA-negative memory subset. Whole-study results and caveats: Relative to their counterparts shared across all four donors, non-shared clonotypes exhibited diminished generation probabilities. Only blood was sampled, and tissue TCR repertoires likely differ from blood ones.

The origin of this receptor is a man aged 18 to 29 in good health. Some clones in this sample may be carry-over from other donors' samples. The sample comprised memory CD4+ T cells from PBMCs. Indicated subset: CD45RA-negative fraction.

The DNA of the CDR3 is TGCGCCAGCAGCTTACTGGGGAACACCGGGGAGCTGTTTTTT. The encoded protein is CASSLLGNTGELFF. This chain connects TRBV5-1 to TRBJ2-2, with unresolved D. The CDR3 is 14 residues long. V was cut by 2 bases and J by 1 base, with 6 bases left in between. Germline loops: CDR1 SGHRS, CDR2 YFSETQ.